This T cell receptor (beta chain) was captured in a study of breast tumors, draining lymph nodes, adjacent tissues. Study-level points and caveats: Tumors had less TCR diversity than lymph nodes, more than nontumor tissue. The data were judged consistent with most tumor T cells coming from lymph node and expanding in tumor. Data only fit, rather than demonstrated, lymph node origin of most tumor T cells.

TCRdb itself ran the multiplex PCR reads through MiXCR, one entry per CDR3 protein. This sample has under 70,000 distinct CDR3 sequences, with approximately 47% found just once. The CDR3 contains 18 residues. The V and J ends lost 6 bases and 0 bases, in that order; junction bases with no gene match: 4. Ten or more counts support this clonotype. The antigen is undetermined. Sequenced: breast tumor tissue. The chain is built from TRBV12-3 or TRBV12-4 and TRBJ2-2; 16 bases align to TRBD2. This sequence was found in a female donor with breast cancer. Some clones in this sample may be carry-over from other donors' samples. CDR3 in amino acids: CASRSGTSGGANTGELFF. The CDR3 DNA reads as TGTGCCAGCAGATCCGGGACTAGCGGGGGGGCGAACACCGGGGAGCTGTTTTTT.